This T cell receptor beta chain was recovered during a study of blood T cells in healthy people across ages. Points on this clonotype: Antigen unknown.

The CDR3 totals 18 residues. The ends lost 2 bases at V and 5 bases at J; junction bases unmatched: 12. Germline V gene lookup returns CDR1 MNHEY and CDR2 SMNVEV (reference sequence). A second PCR of about 6 to 11 cycles used a sample-barcoded 5' primer and a J-beta primer mix. One entry per CDR3 protein, called by TCRdb with MiXCR from the 5' RACE reads. This table has roughly 700,000 distinct CDR3 sequences, around half appearing once. Study-wide findings and caveats: Diversity figures derived from one million T cells were judged to underestimate the true value.

The specimen sequenced was blood. The TCR was taken from a woman aged 60-75 years in good health. This chain uses TRBV27 with TRBJ2-3; 11 bases are a match to TRBD2. This CDR3 reads CASSLAGIAGGRRDTQYF. The CDR3 bases are TGTGCCAGCAGTTTAGCCGGGATAGCGGGAGGGCGGAGAGATACGCAGTATTTT.